The clone carrying this T cell receptor beta chain was found a few times. Its antigen is unknown. The sample belongs to a study of cytomegalovirus exposure and HLA in healthy donors. Study-wide points: After further analysis at a later stage, around 17,000 TCR beta sequences were associated with HLA alleles at 0.05 false discovery rate. Certain sequence variants were highly shared and formed a cluster, and this cluster was likely a sequencing artifact.

13 Jbeta primers and 60 Vbeta primers were used for the PCR. Clones were read by immunoSEQ multiplex PCR, and TCRdb kept only the in-frame ones, dropping some. This table holds about 120,000 clones, 70% to 80% found once. Donors had nominal health at sampling but likely had unrecorded immune exposures. After removal of 2 bases from V and 2 bases from J, the junction contained 4 bases not matched to a gene. The CDR3 loop spans 15 amino acids. CDR1 is MNHEY, CDR2 SVGAGI, per germline. Sequences were obtained from PBMCs. V usage is TRBV6-5 and J usage is TRBJ2-7, with 9 bases fitting TRBD1. The source is a man aged 25 to 40 in good health and CMV-seropositive. The CDR3 DNA reads as TGTGCCAGCAGTTACGATGGGACAGGGACCTACGAGCAGTACTTC. This translates into CASSYDGTGTYEQYF.